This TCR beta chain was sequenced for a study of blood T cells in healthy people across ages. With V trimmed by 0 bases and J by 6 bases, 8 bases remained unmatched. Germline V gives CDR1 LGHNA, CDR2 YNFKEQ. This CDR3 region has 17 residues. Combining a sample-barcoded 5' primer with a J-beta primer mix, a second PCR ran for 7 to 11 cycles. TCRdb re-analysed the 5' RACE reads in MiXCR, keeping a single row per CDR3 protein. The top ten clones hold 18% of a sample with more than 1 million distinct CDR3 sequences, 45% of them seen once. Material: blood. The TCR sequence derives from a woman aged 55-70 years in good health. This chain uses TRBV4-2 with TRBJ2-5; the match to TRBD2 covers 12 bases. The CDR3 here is CASSQDVLAGGFKTQYF. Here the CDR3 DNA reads TGTGCCAGCAGCCAAGATGTACTAGCGGGAGGATTCAAGACCCAGTACTTC.